These 15 T cell receptor beta chains were sequenced from one sample in a study of T cell changes during pregnancy in multiple sclerosis. The method was immunoSEQ multiplex PCR; TCRdb's version includes in-frame clones alone and lacks a portion of them. The sample has under 60,000 clones, 85% to 95% seen once. Sequencing used CD4+ T cells from peripheral blood mononuclear cells, obtained in the third trimester of pregnancy. These TCRs come from a female donor with multiple sclerosis, enrolled in a pregnancy study.

The chain recombines TRBV19 with TRBJ2-1; D possibly corresponds to TRBD1 (7 bases). Looked up from germline, CDR1 is LNHDA and CDR2 is SQIVND (reference sequence). CDR3 length: 12 residues. Trimming took off 8 bases at V and 8 bases at J, with 13 bases between the two ends. The CDR3 region has the DNA TGTGCCAGTGGAGGAGGGGGCCATGAGCAGTTCTTC. Protein: CASGGGGHEQFF.

This sequence joins TRBV2 and TRBJ1-5, with TRBD1 matching 10 bases. V lost 6 bases to trimming and J lost 6 bases; unmatched junction nucleotides: 5. Per germline, CDR1 SNHLY and CDR2 FYNNEI. CDR3 length equals 14 residues. The CDR3 protein is CASSPRQGAQPQHF. CDR3 nucleotides: TGTGCCAGCAGCCCTAGACAGGGGGCTCAGCCCCAGCATTTT.

The J gene is TRBJ1-4, the V gene TRBV4-1, with TRBD1 as a possible D gene (5 bases). The CDR3 sequence is 17 residues long. V was trimmed by 0 bases and J by 8 bases, leaving 19 bases between them. Germline CDR1 and CDR2: MGHRA and YSYEKL. This CDR3 is CASSQERFGTGEEKLFF. CDR3 DNA: TGCGCCAGCAGCCAAGAAAGGTTTGGGACGGGGGAGGAAAAACTGTTTTTT.

The chain uses TRBV5-1 and TRBJ2-1; maybe TRBD1 (5 bases). Germline CDR1 SGHRS, CDR2 YFSETQ. This CDR3 is built from 14 residues. Trimming removed 4 bases from V and 5 bases from J, with 13 bases in between. The CDR3 is CASSSRARDNEQFF. CDR3 DNA: TGCGCCAGCAGCAGCAGGGCCCGAGACAATGAGCAGTTCTTC.

The V and J genes are TRBV19 and TRBJ2-4; 10 positions agree with TRBD1. The CDR3 extends over 16 amino acids. Germline CDR1 reads LNHDA; CDR2 reads SQIVND (reference sequence). J lost 1 base, V lost 9 bases, and 9 bases had no gene match. CDR3 sequence reads: CASRDRGRVAKNIQYF. The CDR3 DNA sequence: TGTGCCAGCCGGGACAGGGGTCGCGTGGCCAAAAACATTCAGTACTTC. The full variable domain, completed using reference TRBV19 and TRBJ2-4, is DGGITQSPKYLFRKEGQNVTLSCEQNLNHDAMYWYRQDPGQGLRLIYYSQIVNDFQKGDIAEGYSVSREKKESFPLTVTSAQKNPTAFYLCASRDRGRVAKNIQYFGAGTRLSVL.

This clone showed up just once. The gene calls are TRBV10-3 and TRBJ1-1; 8 bases are a match to TRBD1. V lost 3 bases and J lost 3; bases outside the gene matches: 0. The CDR3 is made up of 13 amino acids. CDR1 and CDR2 (germline): ENHRY, SYGVKD. In nucleotides, the CDR3 is TGTGCCATCAGTGAACAGGGGGACACTGAAGCTTTCTTT. It codes for CAISEQGDTEAFF.

The chain has TRBV19 and TRBJ1-1; the match to TRBD1 covers 7 bases. Germline V gene data show CDR1 as LNHDA and CDR2 as SQIVND (reference sequence). The CDR3 has 17 residues. Germline trimming cut 6 bases from V and 4 bases from J; bases unmatched to any gene: 17. The CDR3 coding sequence is TGTGCCAGTAGGCAGGCGGCCCCGACCTCAGGGGGCACTGAAGCTTTCTTT. Protein sequence: CASRQAAPTSGGTEAFF.

The chain combines TRBV18 with TRBJ1-1, with D hard to call. The CDR3 length is 14 residues. Germline CDR1 reads KGHSH; CDR2 reads LQKENI. V dropped 2 bases and J dropped 2 bases, with 9 bases sitting between them. As DNA, the CDR3 is TGTGCCAGCTCACCATGGCAGATTAACACTGAAGCTTTCTTT. It codes for CASSPWQINTEAFF.

The rearrangement uses TRBV28 and TRBJ1-4; 7 bases are a match to TRBD1. V lost 5 bases, J lost 3 bases, and 6 bases stayed unmatched. From germline, CDR1 is MDHEN and CDR2 SYDVKM. There are 15 residues in the CDR3. The CDR3 DNA is TGTGCCAGCAGTCCGCCGACAGGGCCTAATGAAAAACTGTTTTTT. Amino acids: CASSPPTGPNEKLFF. The full variable domain, its missing parts supplied by reference TRBV28 and TRBJ1-4, is DVKVTQSSRYLVKRTGEKVFLECVQDMDHENMFWYRQDPGLGLRLIYFSYDVKMKEKGDIPEGYSVSREKKERFSLILESASTNQTSMYLCASSPPTGPNEKLFFGSGTQLSVL.

The chain links TRBV5-1 to TRBJ2-1; weak D call: TRBD1 (5 bases). CDR3 length: 14 amino acids. CDR1 and CDR2 (germline): SGHRS, YFSETQ. V dropped 2 bases and J dropped 4 bases, with 10 bases sitting between them. The CDR3 coding sequence is TGCGCCAGCAGCTTTCCAGGGCCGTACAATGAGCAGTTCTTC. Amino acid sequence: CASSFPGPYNEQFF.

The chain is built from TRBV5-6 and TRBJ2-2; 9 bases map to TRBD1. Germline CDR1 SGHDT, CDR2 YYEEEE. With V trimmed by 2 bases and J by 2 bases, 4 bases remained unmatched. The CDR3 totals 16 residues. The CDR3 nucleotides are TGTGCCAGCAGCTTACCGGGACAGGGTAACACCGGGGAGCTGTTTTTT. Translating gives CASSLPGQGNTGELFF.

J is TRBJ2-7 and V is TRBV19, with 8 nucleotides matching TRBD1. V lost 5 bases, J lost 3 bases, and 6 bases stayed unmatched. The CDR3 is 14 residues long. Germline V CDR1 and CDR2: LNHDA, SQIVND (reference sequence). The CDR3 loop reads CASSRQGAGYEQYF. The DNA for the CDR3 is TGTGCCAGTAGTCGTCAGGGGGCAGGCTACGAGCAGTACTTC.

This chain uses TRBV25-1 with TRBJ1-1, with 10 bases aligning to TRBD1. V lost 1 base to trimming and J lost 4 bases; unmatched junction nucleotides: 6. CDR3 size: 16 residues. Germline CDR1 MGHDK, CDR2 SYGVNS. The CDR3 coding sequence is TGTGCCAGCAGTGAATTTGACAGGGGGCTAGGCACTGAAGCTTTCTTT. Amino acids: CASSEFDRGLGTEAFF.

The J gene is TRBJ1-1, the V gene TRBV6-1; 8 nucleotides match TRBD1. V gave up 6 bases and J gave up 5 bases; unmatched junction bases: 8. Germline loops: CDR1 MNHNS, CDR2 SASEGT. CDR3 size: 14 residues. The CDR3: CASRNHRGGTEAFF. CDR3 DNA: TGTGCCAGCAGAAATCACAGGGGGGGTACTGAAGCTTTCTTT.

This clone was picked up one time. The J gene is TRBJ2-5, the V gene TRBV5-6; 7 bases map to TRBD2. The germline V gene encodes CDR1 SGHDT and CDR2 YYEEEE. The junction had 20 bases not matched to a gene; V was cut back by 1 base and J by 5 bases. The CDR3 is 19 amino acids. The CDR3 spells CASSLNGWGGALEVETQYF. Written as DNA, the CDR3 is TGTGCCAGCAGCTTGAATGGGTGGGGAGGGGCCCTTGAAGTGGAGACCCAGTACTTC.